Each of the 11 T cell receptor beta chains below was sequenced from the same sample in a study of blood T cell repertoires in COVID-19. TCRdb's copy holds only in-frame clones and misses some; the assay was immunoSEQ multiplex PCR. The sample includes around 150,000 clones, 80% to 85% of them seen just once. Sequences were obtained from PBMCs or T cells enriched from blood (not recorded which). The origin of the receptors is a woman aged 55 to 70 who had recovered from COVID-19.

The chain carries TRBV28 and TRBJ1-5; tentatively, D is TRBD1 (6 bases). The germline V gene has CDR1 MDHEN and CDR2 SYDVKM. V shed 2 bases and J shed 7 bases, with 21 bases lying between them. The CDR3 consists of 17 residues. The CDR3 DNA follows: TGTGCCAGCAGTTTACCCGCTCCGCAAACAGGGCACCAGCCCCAGCATTTT. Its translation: CASSLPAPQTGHQPQHF.

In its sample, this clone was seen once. The CDR3 DNA reads as TGTGCCATCAGTGAGTCGGCAGGGTTAGCTAACTATGGCTACACCTTC. The encoded protein is CAISESAGLANYGYTF. The rearrangement joins TRBV10-3 to TRBJ1-2; tentative D call: TRBD1 (5 bases). The germline CDR1 and CDR2 sequences are ENHRY and SYGVKD. CDR3 length equals 16 residues. Trimming removed 0 bases from V and 0 bases from J, with 11 bases in between.

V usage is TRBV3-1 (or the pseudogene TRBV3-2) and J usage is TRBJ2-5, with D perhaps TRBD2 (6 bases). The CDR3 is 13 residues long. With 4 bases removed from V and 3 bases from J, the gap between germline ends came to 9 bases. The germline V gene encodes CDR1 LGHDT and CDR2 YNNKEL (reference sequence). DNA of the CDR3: TGTGCCAGCAGCCCTTCGGGGGAAGAGACCCAGTACTTC. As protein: CASSPSGEETQYF.

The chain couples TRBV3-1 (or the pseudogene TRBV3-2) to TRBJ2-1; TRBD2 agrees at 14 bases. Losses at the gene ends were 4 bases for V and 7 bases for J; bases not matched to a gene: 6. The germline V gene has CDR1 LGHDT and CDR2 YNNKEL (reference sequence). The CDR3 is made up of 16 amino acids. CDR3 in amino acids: CASSPTSGGARNEQFF. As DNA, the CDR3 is TGTGCCAGCAGCCCGACTAGCGGGGGGGCTCGGAATGAGCAGTTCTTC.

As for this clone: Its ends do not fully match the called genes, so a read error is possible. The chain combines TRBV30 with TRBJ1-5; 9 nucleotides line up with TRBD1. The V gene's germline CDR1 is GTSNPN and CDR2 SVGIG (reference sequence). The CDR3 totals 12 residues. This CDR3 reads CAVGQGNLPQHF. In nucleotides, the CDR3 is TGTGCCGTGGGACAGGGAAATCTGCCCCAGCATTTT.

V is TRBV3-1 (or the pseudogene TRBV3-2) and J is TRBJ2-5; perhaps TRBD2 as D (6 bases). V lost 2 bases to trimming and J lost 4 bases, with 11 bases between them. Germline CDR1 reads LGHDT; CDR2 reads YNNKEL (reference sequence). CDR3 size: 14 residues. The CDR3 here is CASSQPGEAETQYF. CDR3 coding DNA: TGTGCCAGCAGCCAACCGGGGGAGGCAGAGACCCAGTACTTC.

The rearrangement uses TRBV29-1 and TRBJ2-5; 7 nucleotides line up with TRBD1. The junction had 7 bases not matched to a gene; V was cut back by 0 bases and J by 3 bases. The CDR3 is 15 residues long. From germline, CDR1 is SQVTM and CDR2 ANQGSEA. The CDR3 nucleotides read TGCAGCGTTGAAGATTGGGTACAGGGGAAAGAGACCCAGTACTTC. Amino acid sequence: CSVEDWVQGKETQYF.

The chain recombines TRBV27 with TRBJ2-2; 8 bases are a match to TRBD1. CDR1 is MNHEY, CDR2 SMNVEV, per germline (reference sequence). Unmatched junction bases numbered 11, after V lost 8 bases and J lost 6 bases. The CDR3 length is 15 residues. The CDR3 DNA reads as TGTGCCAGCGGCCCTGCAGGGGGCGTTTCCGGGGAGCTGTTTTTT. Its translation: CASGPAGGVSGELFF.

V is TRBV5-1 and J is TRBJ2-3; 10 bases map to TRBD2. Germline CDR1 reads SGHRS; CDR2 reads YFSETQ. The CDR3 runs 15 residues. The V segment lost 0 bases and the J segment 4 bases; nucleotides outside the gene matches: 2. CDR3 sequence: CASSLASGSSDTQYF. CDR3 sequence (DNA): TGCGCCAGCAGCTTGGCTAGCGGGAGTTCAGATACGCAGTATTTT.

The CDR3 is CASSLRAGYETQYF. The CDR3 DNA reads TGTGCCAGCAGCTTACGCGCAGGTTACGAGACCCAGTACTTC. The rearrangement links TRBV7-9 to TRBJ2-5; D is unresolved. The CDR3 sequence is 14 residues long. Germline V gene lookup returns CDR1 SEHNR and CDR2 FQNEAQ (reference sequence). V lost 2 bases to trimming and J lost 5 bases, with 12 bases between them.

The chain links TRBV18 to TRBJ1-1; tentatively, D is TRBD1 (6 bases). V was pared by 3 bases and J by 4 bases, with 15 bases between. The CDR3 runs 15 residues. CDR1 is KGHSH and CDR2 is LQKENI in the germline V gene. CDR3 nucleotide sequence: TGTGCCAGCTCACCTCGGGAGGGGGGCCGCACTGAAGCTTTCTTT. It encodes CASSPREGGRTEAFF.